This is a list of T cell receptor beta chains from one sample in a study of neurological immune-mediated disorders. TCRdb used MiXCR to reprocess the 5' RACE reads, holding one entry per CDR3 protein. The table lists approximately 80,000 distinct CDR3 sequences, about 5% of them singletons. Specimen: PBMCs. The receptors were sampled from a woman aged 55-70 years with multiple sclerosis. Each CDR3 is given with its conserved first and last residue. A D gene is named only where the DNA matches it firmly. Where a row states a size, it is once, few, many or the class of an expanded clone; other rows omit it.

V gene	clone size	J gene	D gene	CDR3 protein	CDR3 DNA
TRBV2	.	TRBJ2-3	TRBD1	CASSPRTGRNTGEQYF	TGTGCCAGCAGTCCCCGGACAGGGAGGAACACCGGGGAGCAGTATTTT
TRBV27	many	TRBJ1-5	.	CASSLGSFNQPQHF	TGTGCCAGCAGCCTAGGGAGTTTCAATCAGCCCCAGCATTTT
TRBV7-8	many	TRBJ1-1	.	CASNLGHPNTEAFF	TGTGCCAGCAACCTTGGGCATCCAAACACTGAAGCTTTCTTT
TRBV10-1	.	TRBJ1-5	.	CASSEDRDGGNQPQHF	TGCGCCAGCAGTGAAGATAGGGACGGTGGCAATCAGCCCCAGCATTTT
TRBV28	many	TRBJ2-7	TRBD1	CASNPQGATYEQYF	TGTGCCAGCAACCCTCAGGGGGCCACCTACGAGCAGTACTTC
TRBV5-1	many	TRBJ2-7	TRBD1	CASTPRAGGSYEQYF	TGCGCCAGCACCCCAAGAGCAGGGGGTTCCTACGAGCAGTACTTC
TRBV12-3/TRBV12-4	many	TRBJ1-2	TRBD1	CASSRTGGGYGYTF	TGTGCCAGCAGCCGAACAGGGGGCGGCTATGGCTACACCTTC
TRBV29-1	many	TRBJ2-1	TRBD2	CSVNLAGGPYEQFF	TGCAGCGTCAATTTAGCGGGGGGGCCGTATGAGCAGTTCTTC
TRBV18	.	TRBJ2-3	TRBD1	CASSPPWTGPGTDTQYF	TGTGCCAGCTCACCACCGTGGACAGGGCCTGGCACAGATACGCAGTATTTT
TRBV5-5	many	TRBJ1-2	.	CASSPAAGRGGYTF	TGTGCCAGCAGCCCCGCCGCGGGGAGGGGTGGCTACACCTTC
TRBV20-1	many	TRBJ1-1	.	CSARGLTEAFF	TGCAGTGCTAGAGGGTTAACTGAAGCTTTCTTT
TRBV28	many	TRBJ2-4	TRBD1	CASREGQGGKNIQYF	TGTGCCAGCAGGGAGGGACAGGGGGGCAAAAACATTCAGTACTTC
TRBV2	many	TRBJ2-6	TRBD1	CASMLYGQGALRANVLTF	TGTGCCAGCATGCTGTACGGACAGGGGGCGCTTAGGGCCAACGTCCTGACTTTC
TRBV5-1	many	TRBJ2-1	TRBD2	CASSLTSGGHYNEQFF	TGCGCCAGCAGCCTTACTAGCGGGGGTCACTACAATGAGCAGTTCTTC
TRBV15	many	TRBJ1-1	TRBD1	CATNTGTGGDTEAFF	TGTGCCACCAACACCGGAACAGGGGGGGATACTGAAGCTTTCTTT
TRBV6-1	many	TRBJ1-2	.	CASTRTVGYTF	TGTGCCAGCACCCGGACTGTTGGCTACACCTTC
TRBV5-1	many	TRBJ2-7	.	CASSLLQGFAQYF	TGCGCCAGCAGCTTATTACAGGGATTCGCGCAGTACTTC
TRBV12-3/TRBV12-4	many	TRBJ1-1	.	CASSARNLNTEAFF	TGTGCCAGCAGTGCCAGGAACTTGAACACTGAAGCTTTCTTT
TRBV20-1	many	TRBJ2-1	.	CSARVPGRGDNEQFF	TGCAGTGCTAGAGTTCCAGGGCGAGGGGACAATGAGCAGTTCTTC
TRBV7-2	few	TRBJ2-7	.	CASSLDEGFSYEQYF	TGTGCCAGCAGCTTAGATGAGGGGTTCTCCTACGAGCAGTACTTC
TRBV7-6	many	TRBJ1-6	.	CASSLAGEGGSPLHF	TGTGCCAGCAGCTTAGCAGGCGAGGGGGGTTCACCCCTCCACTTT
TRBV3-1	many	TRBJ2-1	.	CASSPTPGLEQFF	TGTGCCAGCAGCCCTACTCCAGGGCTTGAGCAGTTCTTC
TRBV5-1	many	TRBJ2-5	.	CASSGGFTQYF	TGCGCCAGCAGCGGAGGGTTCACCCAGTACTTC
TRBV18	few	TRBJ1-5	.	CASSPRGGRGNNQPQHF	TGTGCCAGCTCACCACGAGGAGGGAGGGGTAACAATCAGCCCCAGCATTTT
TRBV28	many	TRBJ1-5	TRBD1	CASRPQGVPNQPQHF	TGTGCCAGCAGACCCCAGGGGGTCCCAAATCAGCCCCAGCATTTT
TRBV25-1	many	TRBJ2-7	.	CASTKNGPWNEQYF	TGTGCCAGCACCAAGAATGGGCCCTGGAACGAGCAGTACTTC
TRBV5-1	many	TRBJ2-7	TRBD1	CASSPEPGQHYEQYF	TGCGCCAGCAGCCCGGAACCGGGACAGCATTACGAGCAGTACTTC
TRBV5-1	many	TRBJ2-2	TRBD1	CASSPPTGIGNTGELFF	TGCGCCAGCAGCCCACCGACAGGGATAGGTAACACCGGGGAGCTGTTTTTT
TRBV20-1	many	TRBJ1-6	.	CSASRDRGKTANNSPLHF	TGCAGTGCTAGTAGAGATCGGGGCAAAACGGCGAATAATTCACCCCTCCACTTT
TRBV5-5	many	TRBJ1-6	.	CASSLLQLLNSPLHF	TGTGCCAGCAGCTTGCTCCAGCTCCTGAATTCACCCCTCCACTTT
TRBV29-1	few	TRBJ2-1	.	CSVAYNEQFF	TGCAGCGTTGCTTACAATGAGCAGTTCTTC
TRBV20-1	many	TRBJ2-3	.	CSASSQRLTDTQYF	TGCAGTGCGAGTTCCCAGAGACTAACCGATACGCAGTATTTT
TRBV20-1	many	TRBJ2-3	TRBD2	CSARILAVTDTQYF	TGCAGTGCTAGAATCCTAGCGGTTACAGATACGCAGTATTTT
TRBV29-1	many	TRBJ1-5	TRBD1	CSATGGDSNQPQHF	TGCAGCGCGACAGGGGGAGACAGCAATCAGCCCCAGCATTTT
TRBV4-1	many	TRBJ1-3	.	CASRQTGFGNTIYF	TGCGCCAGCAGGCAAACAGGGTTCGGGAACACCATATATTTT
TRBV20-1	many	TRBJ1-1	.	CSARESGLNTEAFF	TGCAGTGCTAGAGAGAGCGGGTTGAACACTGAAGCTTTCTTT
TRBV7-2	many	TRBJ2-5	.	CASSGGTQETQYF	TGTGCCAGCAGTGGGGGGACACAGGAGACCCAGTACTTC
TRBV5-1	many	TRBJ1-4	.	CASSLTAYNEKLFF	TGCGCCAGCAGCTTGACAGCTTATAATGAAAAACTGTTTTTT
TRBV2	many	TRBJ1-1	.	CASTWGSTVNTEAFF	TGTGCCAGCACGTGGGGATCGACAGTGAACACTGAAGCTTTCTTT
TRBV20-1	many	TRBJ1-2	TRBD1	CSARLQDRVYGYTF	TGCAGTGCTAGACTACAGGACAGGGTCTATGGCTACACCTTC
TRBV25-1	few	TRBJ2-7	TRBD1	CASTPPSGTGGRYEQYF	TGTGCCAGCACCCCTCCCTCTGGGACAGGGGGTCGCTACGAGCAGTACTTC
TRBV15	many	TRBJ2-7	.	CATSSTGNSYEQYF	TGTGCCACCAGCAGCACCGGGAACTCCTACGAGCAGTACTTC
TRBV29-1	many	TRBJ1-2	TRBD1	CSVGQGGNYGYTF	TGCAGCGTTGGTCAGGGGGGAAACTATGGCTACACCTTC
TRBV29-1	many	TRBJ2-7	TRBD2	CSVEFSLAGGGSYEQYF	TGCAGCGTTGAGTTCTCCTTAGCGGGGGGTGGCTCCTACGAGCAGTACTTC
TRBV5-1	many	TRBJ1-5	.	CASRRTGPRTPQHF	TGCGCCAGCAGGAGAACCGGGCCACGGACGCCCCAGCATTTT
TRBV7-6	many	TRBJ1-2	.	CASSSPGSEYGYTF	TGTGCCAGCAGCTCCCCTGGGTCCGAATATGGCTACACCTTC
TRBV6-1	few	TRBJ2-7	TRBD1	CASARDRAYEQYF	TGTGCCAGCGCTAGGGACAGAGCCTACGAGCAGTACTTC
TRBV30	.	TRBJ2-2	.	CAWASSVTGELFF	TGTGCCTGGGCTTCCAGTGTCACCGGGGAGCTGTTTTTT
TRBV12-3/TRBV12-4	many	TRBJ1-3	.	CASILRSSGNTIYF	TGTGCCAGCATCCTCAGGAGCTCTGGAAACACCATATATTTT
TRBV5-1	many	TRBJ2-7	.	CASSLETGSPGEYF	TGCGCCAGCAGCTTGGAGACAGGATCCCCGGGGGAGTACTTC
TRBV5-1	many	TRBJ2-7	.	CASSLGRSYEQYF	TGCGCCAGCAGCTTGGGCCGTTCCTACGAGCAGTACTTC
TRBV20-1	many	TRBJ1-1	.	CSAQNLEAFF	TGCAGTGCACAGAACCTTGAAGCTTTCTTT
TRBV28	.	TRBJ2-1	TRBD1	CASSRGRGSGTYNEQFF	TGTGCCAGCAGTCGGGGCAGGGGGAGCGGAACTTACAATGAGCAGTTCTTC
TRBV7-9	many	TRBJ1-2	.	CASSLVTSGYTF	TGTGCCAGCAGCTTAGTGACATCTGGCTACACCTTC
TRBV5-1	many	TRBJ1-5	TRBD1	CASSLGLVGTVNQPQHF	TGCGCCAGCAGCCTGGGTTTGGTTGGGACAGTCAATCAGCCCCAGCATTTT
TRBV5-1	many	TRBJ1-3	.	CASSWGGAASSGNTIYF	TGCGCCAGCAGCTGGGGGGGCGCGGCGAGCTCTGGAAACACCATATATTTT
TRBV20-1	many	TRBJ1-4	.	CSARGRNEKLFF	TGCAGTGCCCGCGGACGCAATGAAAAACTGTTTTTT
TRBV2	many	TRBJ1-5	TRBD1	CASSPLTGGVKPQHF	TGTGCCAGCAGCCCGCTAACAGGGGGCGTGAAGCCCCAGCATTTT
TRBV12-3/TRBV12-4	many	TRBJ2-3	.	CASSGQSVDTQYF	TGTGCCAGCAGTGGACAGTCGGTAGATACGCAGTATTTT